These 23 T cell receptor beta chains share one sample of origin, sequenced in a study of T cell responses to AZD1222 COVID-19 vaccine (dated by TCRdb to the early 2020s). The sample's time point label is to be understood as: about 28 days (+/-7) after the second vaccine dose. The sample's treatment or condition, from its label and the paper: meningococcal conjugate vaccine given as trial control. Libraries were prepared through the immunoSEQ multiplex PCR assay. The immuneACCESS repertoire file appears here via TCRdb, limited to in-frame rearrangements. These files lack a portion of the clones; in checked studies, under half of the deficit traces to unresolved V genes, and the cause of the others is not known. The table for this sample lists some 150,000 clones; 70% to 90% of them were counted only once. About 4.3% of the sample is in the top ten clones. The starting material was peripheral blood, obtained 28 days after the second dose of the MenACWY control vaccine. These receptors all stem from an adult who received the MenACWY meningococcal vaccine as a control.

V and J are TRBV28 and TRBJ2-7; 9 nucleotides align to TRBD2. CDR3 length: 15 amino acids. Germline V lookup: CDR1 MDHEN, CDR2 SYDVKM. V lost 6 bases, J lost 0 bases, and 6 bases stayed unmatched. The CDR3 sequence is CASSMQAGGSYEQYF. The CDR3 coding sequence is TGTGCCAGCAGCATGCAAGCGGGAGGCTCCTACGAGCAGTACTTC.

V gene TRBV4-2 combines with J gene TRBJ1-4; D ambiguous. Trimming shortened V by 1 base and J by 0 bases, and 21 bases separated the two germline ends. The germline CDR1 and CDR2 sequences are LGHNA and YNFKEQ. The length of the CDR3 is 20 residues. The CDR3: CASSQVGPGLSFATNEKLFF. CDR3 coding DNA: TGTGCCAGCAGCCAAGTGGGTCCCGGACTGAGCTTTGCAACTAATGAAAAACTGTTTTTT.

The chain employs TRBV7-2 and TRBJ2-3, with D possibly being TRBD1 (7 bases). This CDR3 has 17 residues. Germline V CDR1 and CDR2: SGHTA, FQGNSA. The V and J ends lost 5 bases and 2 bases respectively, with 20 bases between them. CDR3 in DNA: TGTGCCAGCAGCCCACTCGCGGGACAGCTTATCACAGATACGCAGTATTTT. Its protein product is CASSPLAGQLITDTQYF. The full variable domain, its missing parts supplied by reference TRBV7-2 and TRBJ2-3, is GAGVSQSPSNKVTEKGKDVELRCDPISGHTALYWYRQSLGQGLEFLIYFQGNSAPDKSGLPSDRFSAERTGGSVSTLTIQRTQQEDSAVYLCASSPLAGQLITDTQYFGPGTRLTVL.

This chain links TRBV18 with TRBJ1-1; D ambiguous. CDR1 and CDR2 from the germline V gene are KGHSH and LQKENI. The CDR3 spans 15 residues. The V end was cut by 3 bases, the J end by 2 bases, with 13 bases between. The CDR3: CASSPSTRLNTEAFF. The CDR3 DNA follows: TGTGCCAGCTCACCCTCCACTAGACTAAACACTGAAGCTTTCTTT. The full variable domain, in which reference TRBV18 and TRBJ1-1 provide the parts outside the CDR3, is NAGVMQNPRHLVRRRGQEARLRCSPMKGHSHVYWYRQLPEEGLKFMVYLQKENIIDESGMPKERFSAEFPKEGPSILRIQQVVRGDSAAYFCASSPSTRLNTEAFFGQGTRLTVV.

The CDR3 protein is CASSPNKQGGSGNTIYF. The CDR3 coding sequence is TGTGCCAGCTCACCGAACAAACAAGGGGGTTCTGGAAACACCATATATTTT. The V and J genes are TRBV18 and TRBJ1-3, with D perhaps matching TRBD1 (6 bases). The germline V and J ends were trimmed by 3 bases and 1 base, with 16 bases remaining between them. The germline CDR1 and CDR2 sequences are KGHSH and LQKENI. The CDR3 runs to 17 residues.

J is TRBJ2-5 and V is TRBV9, with TRBD2 matching 11 bases. Losses at the gene ends were 4 bases for V and 5 bases for J; bases not matched to a gene: 13. The CDR3 is 17 amino acids. Per the germline V gene, CDR1 is SGDLS and CDR2 is YYNGEE. CDR3 nucleotides: TGTGCCAGCAGCTTTGGGTCGACTAGCGGGACGTTGGAGACCCAGTACTTC. Translating it yields CASSFGSTSGTLETQYF.

The V and J genes are TRBV7-9 and TRBJ2-2; the D gene could be TRBD1 or TRBD2 (5 bases each). The ends were cut back, 7 bases at V and 0 bases at J, with 30 bases in the middle. Germline V CDR1 and CDR2: SEHNR, FQNEAQ (reference sequence). The CDR3 totals 21 residues. CDR3 coding DNA: TGTGCCAGCACCTTGGGGACCCGAAGTAGGGAGAGACCTACGAACACCGGGGAGCTGTTTTTT. Its translation is CASTLGTRSRERPTNTGELFF.

The chain uses TRBV7-2 and TRBJ1-2, with D unresolved. Germline V gene sequence: CDR1 SGHTA, CDR2 FQGNSA. The CDR3 spans 13 residues. Trimming shortened V by 3 bases and J by 4 bases, and 9 bases separated the two germline ends. The CDR3 spells CASSFPGTYGYTF. CDR3 nucleotides: TGTGCCAGCAGCTTCCCGGGTACCTATGGCTACACCTTC.

The V call is TRBV10-1, the J call TRBJ2-3, with D unclear. This CDR3 contains 13 residues. Germline V CDR1 and CDR2: WNHNN, SYGVQD (reference sequence). V lost 1 base to trimming and J lost 1 base, with 3 bases between them. The CDR3 loop is CASSEFRTDTQYF. CDR3 nucleotides: TGCGCCAGCAGTGAGTTTCGCACAGATACGCAGTATTTT.

The chain recombines TRBV28 with TRBJ1-3; D gene uncertain. The V gene lost 2 bases and the J gene lost 0 bases, with 5 bases spanning the gap. Germline CDR1 reads MDHEN; CDR2 reads SYDVKM. There are 14 residues in the CDR3. The CDR3 region is CASSLKISGNTIYF. The CDR3 bases are TGTGCCAGCAGTTTAAAGATCTCTGGAAACACCATATATTTT.

The gene calls are TRBV6-5 and TRBJ1-6; TRBD1 aligns across 7 bases. The V segment lost 3 bases and the J segment 8 bases; nucleotides outside the gene matches: 4. This CDR3 contains 14 residues. Germline V gene lookup returns CDR1 MNHEY and CDR2 SVGAGI. This CDR3 is CASSYWDRDSPLHF. The CDR3 nucleotides are TGTGCCAGCAGTTATTGGGACAGAGATTCACCCCTCCACTTT.

This chain uses TRBV19 with TRBJ1-5; D remains unclear. Germline V gene data show CDR1 as LNHDA and CDR2 as SQIVND (reference sequence). V lost 4 bases to trimming and J lost 3 bases, with 10 bases between them. This CDR3 has 14 amino acids. The CDR3 loop reads CASSNLGLNQPQHF. The DNA of the CDR3 is TGTGCCAGTAGTAATCTAGGGCTCAATCAGCCCCAGCATTTT. Supplemented by reference TRBV19 and TRBJ1-5, the full variable domain reads DGGITQSPKYLFRKEGQNVTLSCEQNLNHDAMYWYRQDPGQGLRLIYYSQIVNDFQKGDIAEGYSVSREKKESFPLTVTSAQKNPTAFYLCASSNLGLNQPQHFGDGTRLSIL.

The chain recombines TRBV28 with TRBJ2-2, with unresolved D. The CDR3 is made up of 15 amino acids. Trimming took 2 bases from V and 5 from J, leaving 12 bases between them. The germline gives CDR1 MDHEN, CDR2 SYDVKM. DNA of the CDR3: TGTGCCAGCAGTTTAGATACAGCTTTAACCGGGGAGCTGTTTTTT. Protein sequence: CASSLDTALTGELFF.

This chain links TRBV3-1 (or the pseudogene TRBV3-2) with TRBJ2-3, with 7 bases identical to TRBD2. Germline values: CDR1 LGHDT, CDR2 YNNKEL (reference sequence). The CDR3 length is 15 residues. V lost 0 bases and J lost 1; bases outside the gene matches: 1. DNA for the CDR3: TGTGCCAGCAGCCAAGAAACTAGCGGCACAGATACGCAGTATTTT. The encoded protein is CASSQETSGTDTQYF.

This sequence joins TRBV10-2 and TRBJ2-2; D possibly corresponds to TRBD1 (6 bases). V was pared by 8 bases and J by 4 bases, with 17 bases between. CDR1 and CDR2 from the germline V gene are WSHSY and SAAADI. This CDR3 is built from 15 residues. The CDR3 coding sequence is TGCGCCAGCGCCCCAGGGGCTCGCGGCACCGGGGAGCTGTTTTTT. Translating it yields CASAPGARGTGELFF.

V usage is TRBV5-1 and J usage is TRBJ1-2, with D tentatively TRBD1 (6 bases). The CDR3 sequence is 13 residues long. The V end lost 7 bases, the J end lost 4 bases, and 14 bases lay between the germline ends. Germline V CDR1 and CDR2: SGHRS, YFSETQ. CDR3 residues: CASSGVSSYGYTF. CDR3 nucleotide sequence: TGCGCCAGCTCAGGGGTTTCGAGCTATGGCTACACCTTC.

The rearrangement links TRBV7-6 to TRBJ2-7, with TRBD1 matching over 8 bases. The CDR3 runs 15 residues. CDR1 and CDR2 (germline): SGHVS, FNYEAQ. V was pared by 1 base and J by 3 bases, with 5 bases of the junction left unmatched. As DNA, the CDR3 is TGTGCCAGCAGCTTAGAGGCAGGGGGCAACTACGAGCAGTACTTC. Amino acid sequence: CASSLEAGGNYEQYF.

The genes are TRBV28 and TRBJ1-5, with 8 nucleotides matching TRBD1. This CDR3 is built from 15 residues. V was clipped by 5 bases and J by 5 bases; unmatched bases: 8. The V gene's germline CDR1 is MDHEN and CDR2 SYDVKM. The CDR3 region has the DNA TGTGCCAGCAGTCCCGGGACAGGAACTTATCAGCCCCAGCATTTT. It is translated as CASSPGTGTYQPQHF.

This chain links TRBV7-2 with TRBJ2-1, with TRBD2 as a possible D gene (5 bases). V lost 1 base, J lost 6 bases, and 7 bases lay in between. Germline values: CDR1 SGHTA, CDR2 FQGNSA. The CDR3 contains 13 residues. The CDR3 loop is CASSLESGNEQFF. CDR3 DNA sequence: TGTGCCAGCAGCTTAGAAAGCGGCAATGAGCAGTTCTTC.

Turning to this clone: The sample carries other DNA sequences with the same CDR3. The chain carries TRBV20-1 and TRBJ2-1; D is unresolved. This CDR3 region has 11 residues. Germline CDR1 and CDR2: DFQATT and SNEGSKA (reference sequence). The ends were cut back, 5 bases at V and 4 bases at J, with 6 bases in the middle. CDR3 region: CSARSYNEQFF. DNA for the CDR3: TGCAGTGCTCGATCGTACAATGAGCAGTTCTTC.

This clone was counted a few times. V and J are TRBV27 and TRBJ1-1; TRBD1 matches at 12 bases. J gave up 3 bases and V 6 bases, and 2 bases lay outside the gene matches. Per the germline V gene, CDR1 is MNHEY and CDR2 is SMNVEV (reference sequence). This CDR3 region has 14 residues. The CDR3 DNA reads TGTGCCAGCAGAAGGGACAGGGGGCACACTGAAGCTTTCTTT. Protein sequence: CASRRDRGHTEAFF.

This clone was detected only once. The chain carries TRBV30 and TRBJ1-2; 11 bases align to TRBD1. CDR3 length equals 17 residues. Germline V gene lookup returns CDR1 GTSNPN and CDR2 SVGIG (reference sequence). With V trimmed by 5 bases and J by 4 bases, 15 bases remained unmatched. CDR3: CAWGGPGQGVKGYGYTF. The CDR3 DNA is TGTGCCTGGGGGGGCCCGGGACAGGGGGTTAAAGGCTATGGCTACACCTTC.

J is TRBJ2-6 and V is TRBV11-2, with D uncertain. Per the germline V gene, CDR1 is SGHAT and CDR2 is FQNNGV. The CDR3 extends over 19 amino acids. The germline V and J ends were trimmed by 7 bases and 0 bases, with 22 bases remaining between them. Written as DNA, the CDR3 is TGTGCCAGCACCTCCAGGCTCGGCCGAGCTTCCTCTGGGGCCAACGTCCTGACTTTC. Translating it yields CASTSRLGRASSGANVLTF. Using reference TRBV11-2 and TRBJ2-6 for the parts outside the CDR3, the full variable domain is EAGVAQSPRYKIIEKRQSVAFWCNPISGHATLYWYQQILGQGPKLLIQFQNNGVVDDSQLPKDRFSAERLKGVDSTLKIQPAKLEDSAVYLCASTSRLGRASSGANVLTFGAGSRLTVL.